These 4 T cell receptor beta chains came from one sample sequenced in a study of blood T cells in healthy people across ages. Using a J-beta primer mix together with a sample-barcoded 5' primer, a second PCR was run for roughly 7 to 12 cycles. Each CDR3 protein is one row after TCRdb ran MiXCR on the 5' RACE reads. The sample records roughly 1,100,000 distinct CDR3 sequences, roughly 24% being singletons. This same sample was also part of a study on T cells of mothers and their children.

The sequenced material came from blood. These receptors were collected from a girl aged 2-15 years in good health.

This clonotype has a handful of counts. J is TRBJ1-2 and V is TRBV25-1; D is perhaps TRBD1 (6 bases). Germline CDR1 and CDR2: MGHDK and SYGVNS. V dropped 3 bases and J dropped 6 bases, with 11 bases sitting between them. This CDR3 is built from 13 residues. DNA of the CDR3: TGTGCCAGCAGTGAGGGCAGGGGTAATGGCTACACCTTC. Translation gives CASSEGRGNGYTF.

This clonotype was found a few times. The chain has TRBV20-1 and TRBJ2-5, with D tentatively TRBD2 (5 bases). The DNA matches TRBJ2-7 better at its end, which makes the J call doubtful. The CDR3 length is 14 residues. Germline CDR1 and CDR2: DFQATT and SNEGSKA (reference sequence). The CDR3 nucleotides are TGCAGTGCTAGAGATCGAGGGTTGGCCTACGAGCAGTACTTC. Translating gives CSARDRGLAYEQYF.

This clonotype has a handful of counts. Here the CDR3 reads CASSYRYDLREQYF. The CDR3 DNA is TGTGCCAGCAGTTACAGGTACGACTTACGAGAGCAGTACTTC. This rearrangement joins TRBV6-5 to TRBJ2-7; D call uncertain. V gave up 2 bases and J gave up 7 bases, with 15 bases separating them. In germline, CDR1 is MNHEY, CDR2 SVGAGI. This CDR3 region has 14 residues.

This clonotype appeared many times. The chain is built from TRBV20-1 and TRBJ1-2, with D maybe TRBD1 (6 bases). The CDR3 length is 14 residues. The V end was cut by 0 bases, the J end by 3 bases, with 11 bases between. Germline assignment: CDR1 DFQATT and CDR2 SNEGSKA (reference sequence). CDR3 residues: CSARDVRGYYGYTF. CDR3 nucleotide sequence: TGCAGTGCTAGAGATGTCAGGGGCTACTATGGCTACACCTTC.